This is a list of T cell receptor beta chains from one sample in a study of blood T cell repertoires in COVID-19. Produced via immunoSEQ multiplex PCR; TCRdb's table is partial and in-frame only. The table records about 270,000 clones, 65% to 85% of them present only once. Sequences were obtained from peripheral blood. The receptors derive from a man older than 75 with acute or convalescent COVID-19. Both conserved end residues are part of each CDR3. The D gene is left open where the match is weak. Rows may omit the clone size; those that give it use once, few, many or a size class.

d_gene: -; j_gene: TRBJ2-1; abundance: -; v_gene: TRBV3-1/TRBV3-2; CDR3aa: CASSHLGYNEQFF; CDR3nt: TGTGCCAGCAGCCACCTAGGCTACAATGAGCAGTTCTTC
d_gene: TRBD2; j_gene: TRBJ2-7; abundance: -; v_gene: TRBV4-1; CDR3aa: CASSQDRFRAGVSYEQYF; CDR3nt: TGCGCCAGCAGCCAAGATAGGTTTAGGGCGGGAGTCTCCTACGAGCAGTACTTC
d_gene: -; j_gene: TRBJ2-7; abundance: -; v_gene: TRBV19; CDR3aa: CASSITPTAFGQYF; CDR3nt: TGTGCCAGTAGTATAACCCCAACAGCCTTCGGGCAGTACTTC
d_gene: -; j_gene: TRBJ1-2; abundance: -; v_gene: TRBV5-8; CDR3aa: CASSLYGRGGYTF; CDR3nt: TGTGCCAGCAGCTTGTATGGCCGAGGAGGCTACACCTTC
d_gene: -; j_gene: TRBJ2-3; abundance: few; v_gene: TRBV12-3/TRBV12-4; CDR3aa: CASSGQIDTQYF; CDR3nt: TGTGCCAGCAGTGGACAAATAGATACGCAGTATTTT
d_gene: -; j_gene: TRBJ1-4; abundance: -; v_gene: TRBV28; CDR3aa: CASSLGGFANEKLFF; CDR3nt: TGTGCCAGCAGTTTAGGGGGGTTTGCTAATGAAAAACTGTTTTTT
d_gene: -; j_gene: TRBJ1-5; abundance: -; v_gene: TRBV19; CDR3aa: CASSADRYQPQHF; CDR3nt: TGTGCCAGTAGTGCCGACAGGTATCAGCCCCAGCATTTT
d_gene: -; j_gene: TRBJ2-6; abundance: -; v_gene: TRBV28; CDR3aa: CASRSPGTGANVLTF; CDR3nt: TGTGCCAGCAGGTCACCAGGGACTGGGGCCAACGTCCTGACTTTC
d_gene: TRBD1; j_gene: TRBJ1-4; abundance: -; v_gene: TRBV12-3/TRBV12-4; CDR3aa: CASGQGGGEKLFF; CDR3nt: TGTGCCAGCGGACAGGGGGGGGGTGAAAAACTGTTTTTT
d_gene: -; j_gene: TRBJ2-5; abundance: -; v_gene: TRBV7-2; CDR3aa: CASRKEGVLTQETQYF; CDR3nt: TGTGCCAGCAGAAAAGAGGGCGTACTTACCCAAGAGACCCAGTACTTC
d_gene: -; j_gene: TRBJ2-3; abundance: -; v_gene: TRBV6-5; CDR3aa: CASSDPGFTKWAQYF; CDR3nt: TGTGCCAGCAGCGACCCGGGATTTACAAAGTGGGCGCAGTATTTT
d_gene: TRBD1; j_gene: TRBJ2-5; abundance: -; v_gene: TRBV10-1; CDR3aa: CASSPGQGRETQYF; CDR3nt: TGCGCCAGCAGTCCCGGACAGGGGCGGGAGACCCAGTACTTC
d_gene: -; j_gene: TRBJ1-4; abundance: many; v_gene: TRBV7-9; CDR3aa: CASSLWGSNNEKLFF; CDR3nt: TGTGCCAGCAGCTTATGGGGCTCGAATAATGAAAAACTGTTTTTT
d_gene: TRBD1; j_gene: TRBJ2-5; abundance: -; v_gene: TRBV27; CDR3aa: CASSLGGQGVSETQYF; CDR3nt: TGTGCCAGCAGTTTAGGGGGACAGGGGGTATCAGAGACCCAGTACTTC
d_gene: TRBD2; j_gene: TRBJ2-3; abundance: -; v_gene: TRBV5-1; CDR3aa: CASSLGTSGSRGTDTQYF; CDR3nt: TGCGCCAGCAGCTTGGGGACTAGCGGGAGCCGGGGCACAGATACGCAGTATTTT
d_gene: -; j_gene: TRBJ1-1; abundance: few; v_gene: TRBV15; CDR3aa: CATSRDIQGTEAFF; CDR3nt: TGTGCCACCAGCAGAGATATTCAGGGGACTGAAGCTTTCTTT
d_gene: -; j_gene: TRBJ2-5; abundance: -; v_gene: TRBV11-2; CDR3aa: CASSLGPKETQYF; CDR3nt: TGTGCCAGCAGCTTAGGGCCCAAAGAGACCCAGTACTTC
d_gene: -; j_gene: TRBJ2-7; abundance: -; v_gene: TRBV5-6; CDR3aa: CASSLAGEQYF; CDR3nt: TGTGCCAGCAGCTTGGCAGGGGAGCAGTACTTC
d_gene: TRBD2; j_gene: TRBJ2-5; abundance: -; v_gene: TRBV29-1; CDR3aa: CSASGSSGGAETQYF; CDR3nt: TGCAGCGCGTCCGGGTCTAGCGGGGGGGCCGAGACCCAGTACTTC